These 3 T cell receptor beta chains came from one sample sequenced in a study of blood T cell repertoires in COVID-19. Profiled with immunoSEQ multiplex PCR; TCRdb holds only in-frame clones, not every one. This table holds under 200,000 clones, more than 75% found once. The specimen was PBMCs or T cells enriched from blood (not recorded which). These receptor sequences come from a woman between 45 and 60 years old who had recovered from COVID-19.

CDR3 sequence (DNA): TGTGCCAGCAGCAACCTCGGAGTAACCACCGGGGAGCTGTTTTTT. Its protein is CASSNLGVTTGELFF. The rearrangement joins TRBV13 to TRBJ2-2; D unresolved. Germline assignment: CDR1 PRHDT and CDR2 FYEKMQ (reference sequence). The length of the CDR3 is 15 residues. V was pared by 5 bases and J by 4 bases, with 14 bases between.

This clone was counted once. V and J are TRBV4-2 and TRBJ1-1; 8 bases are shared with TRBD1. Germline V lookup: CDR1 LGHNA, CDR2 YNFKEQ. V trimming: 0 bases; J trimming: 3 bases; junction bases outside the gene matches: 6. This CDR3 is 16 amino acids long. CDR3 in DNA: TGTGCCAGCAGCCAAGATATCCGACAGGGGTACACTGAAGCTTTCTTT. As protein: CASSQDIRQGYTEAFF.

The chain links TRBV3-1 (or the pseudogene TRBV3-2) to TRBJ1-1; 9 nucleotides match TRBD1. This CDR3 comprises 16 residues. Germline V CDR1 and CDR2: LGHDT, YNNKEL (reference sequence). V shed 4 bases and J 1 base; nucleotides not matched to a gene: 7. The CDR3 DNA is TGTGCCAGCAGCCCTCCGACAGGGGGAAAGAACACTGAAGCTTTCTTT. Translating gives CASSPPTGGKNTEAFF.